This T cell receptor beta chain was identified during a study of CD8+ T cells in alopecia areata. Extracted RNA was reverse transcribed, and the resulting cDNA served as sequencing template. This table comes from immunoSEQ multiplex PCR, and its TCRdb copy is limited to in-frame clones, with some not included. There are 3,000 or so clones in the sample, none observed a single time. This clone has ten or more counts. Its target is not known. Genes and germline are mouse. The read stops 4 residues short of the end of the CDR3; the missing end is completed from the germline J gene. Study outcomes and limitations: Scalp sample data also include resident alphabeta T cells from normal skin. Clonality exceeded that of normal scalp in lesional scalp, most notably in alopecia totalis/universalis.

The germline gives CDR1 NSQYPW, CDR2 LRSPGD (reference sequence). The ends lost 0 bases at V and 0 bases at J; junction bases unmatched: 2. This CDR3 is built from 15 residues. The chain uses TRBV1 and TRBJ2-7; TRBD2 matches at 7 bases. The clonotype comes from a C3H/HeJ mouse with alopecia areata. MHC haplotype of the strain: H2-k. The sample consisted of lesional skin. Incomplete CDR3 DNA: TGCACCTGCAGTGCAGACTGGGGGTACTCCTAT. Residues: CTCSADWGYSY. The entire CDR3 protein reads CTCSADWGYSYEQYF.